This TCR beta chain was observed in a study of shared clonotypes between healthy human individuals. This clone was seen once. Its antigen is undetermined. The CDR3 length is 13 residues. The germline gives CDR1 GTSNPN, CDR2 SVGIG (reference sequence). Unmatched junction bases numbered 2, after V lost 1 base and J lost 7 bases. Here immunoSEQ multiplex PCR was the method, and the copy in TCRdb shows in-frame clones only, minus some. The repertoire holds approximately 100,000 clones, 67% seen once, with less than 55% in the top ten. Study observations and caveats: Donor scarcity curtailed the genetic and exposure-history diversity represented herein.

Sequencing was performed on memory CD8+ T cells sorted from blood. Subset given: CD45RO+ cells pooled with CCR7-negative TemRA cells. The V gene is TRBV30, the J gene TRBJ1-4, with 8 positions matching TRBD1. This receptor was identified in a man aged 25-45 years in good health. The CDR3 DNA follows: TGTGCCTGGAGTGCAGGGGGCGGTGAAAAACTGTTTTTT. Amino acids: CAWSAGGGEKLFF.